This T cell receptor beta chain came from a study of response to subunit inactivated influenza vaccine. General study results and limits: A suggestion made by the authors is that each seasonal influenza vaccination recruits few new T cells.

This clonotype has just one count. Antigen specificity is unknown. V trimming: 3 bases; J trimming: 4 bases; junction bases outside the gene matches: 5. This CDR3 comprises 15 residues. CDR1 and CDR2 from the germline V gene are KGHDR and SFDVKD. Using its own MiXCR run on the RT-PCR reads, TCRdb lists one record per CDR3 protein. The top ten hold about a tenth of the sample, which has under 950,000 distinct CDR3 sequences, 21% seen once. The V and J genes are TRBV24-1 and TRBJ2-7; 10 bases match TRBD1. The source was PBMCs from blood, collected roughly 5 days after vaccination. This clonotype was obtained from a man aged 50-60 years who received an inactivated influenza vaccine. This CDR3 reads CATSDAGTGVYEQYF. DNA of the CDR3: TGTGCCACCAGTGATGCCGGGACAGGGGTATACGAGCAGTACTTC.